The T cell receptor (beta chain) described here comes from a study of blood T cell repertoires in COVID-19. The wider study: The United States, Italy and Spain supplied acute and convalescent COVID-19 samples.

The method was immunoSEQ multiplex PCR; TCRdb's version includes in-frame clones alone and lacks a portion of them. The sample records 150,000 or so clones, roughly 90% being singletons. CDR3 length equals 16 residues. Germline CDR1 SGHVS, CDR2 FQNEAQ. Trimming stripped 1 base from V and 0 bases from J, with 12 bases between. This clonotype originated in a human donor in a cohort sampled during active COVID-19. This sequence joins TRBV7-8 and TRBJ1-1, with TRBD1 as a possible D gene (6 bases). Sequenced material: peripheral blood. CDR3 amino acids: CASSLVTGTLNTEAFF. The CDR3 nucleotides are TGTGCCAGCAGCTTAGTCACCGGGACACTGAACACTGAAGCTTTCTTT.